This TCR beta chain was sequenced for a study of PD-1 blockade in classical Hodgkin lymphoma. Study background: The study gave patients nivolumab 3 mg/kg intravenously every 2 weeks.

Turning to this clone: No antigen is known for it.

Assay used: immunoSEQ multiplex PCR; TCRdb lists only in-frame clones, some missing. The data contain about 92,000 clones, 83% of them seen just once; the ten biggest clones take up around 15%. Documented time point: cycle 4 day 1 (C4D1), after 6 weeks of nivolumab. In every patient, relapse followed autologous stem cell transplantation, while exposure to brentuximab vedotin differed. Findings of the study overall: Complete responders showed a baseline diversity that resembled the diversity of newly diagnosed patients.

The TCR was taken from a human donor with classical Hodgkin lymphoma. This sample comprised peripheral blood mononuclear cells (PBMCs), obtained before the fourth cycle of nivolumab.

Written as DNA, the CDR3 is TGTGCCAGCAGTCCGGGGGCGCTAAACACTGAAGCTTTCTTT. It specifies CASSPGALNTEAFF. The chain has TRBV28 and TRBJ1-1, with a tentative D call TRBD1 (6 bases). The CDR3 is 14 residues long. The V end lost 5 bases, the J end lost 2 bases, and 12 bases lay between the germline ends. The germline V gene has CDR1 MDHEN and CDR2 SYDVKM. Drawing the rest from reference TRBV28 and TRBJ1-1, the complete variable domain is DVKVTQSSRYLVKRTGEKVFLECVQDMDHENMFWYRQDPGLGLRLIYFSYDVKMKEKGDIPEGYSVSREKKERFSLILESASTNQTSMYLCASSPGALNTEAFFGQGTRLTVV.